A single sample gave rise to the 25 T cell receptor beta chains below, sequenced in a study of cytomegalovirus exposure and HLA in healthy donors. Assay: immunoSEQ multiplex PCR; the TCRdb copy retains only in-frame clones and omits some. The sample contains 100,000 to 130,000 clones, approximately 85% of which appear only once. Sequencing was done on a sample of PBMCs. The receptors stem from a woman younger than 35 in good health and CMV-seronegative.

This clone has only a few counts. V and J are TRBV7-3 and TRBJ1-1; D possibly corresponds to TRBD1 (6 bases). The V and J ends lost 5 bases and 1 base respectively, with 8 bases between them. Germline CDR1 and CDR2: SGHTA and FQGTGA. CDR3 length: 13 residues. CDR3 DNA: TGTGCCAGCAGCAAGGGACAGAACACTGAAGCTTTCTTT. Its translation: CASSKGQNTEAFF.

This clone was seen a single time. The chain employs TRBV4-1 and TRBJ1-5; unclear D gene. Germline assignment: CDR1 MGHRA and CDR2 YSYEKL. This CDR3 comprises 15 residues. The ends were cut back, 1 base at V and 2 bases at J, with 9 bases in the middle. The CDR3 loop reads CASSQGVRGNQPQHF. CDR3 bases: TGCGCCAGCAGCCAAGGGGTACGGGGCAATCAGCCCCAGCATTTT.

The gene calls are TRBV7-9 and TRBJ1-1; no firm D call. Trimming pared 5 bases from V and 10 bases from J, leaving 17 bases between. The CDR3 is 13 amino acids. Per germline, CDR1 SEHNR and CDR2 FQNEAQ (reference sequence). The CDR3 region has the DNA TGTGCCAGCAGCGGTACCGCGGCGCCTGGAGCTTTCTTT. This codes for CASSGTAAPGAFF.

The V gene is TRBV13, the J gene TRBJ1-2; 10 nucleotides match TRBD1. The germline CDR1 and CDR2 sequences are PRHDT and FYEKMQ (reference sequence). The CDR3 is 16 amino acids. V lost 5 bases to trimming and J lost 4 bases; unmatched junction nucleotides: 10. In DNA form, the CDR3 reads TGTGCCAGCAGCCCGCGGGACAGGGGTTATTCCTATGGCTACACCTTC. Translating gives CASSPRDRGYSYGYTF.

This rearrangement joins TRBV5-6 to TRBJ2-7, with D possibly being TRBD1 (5 bases). V was trimmed by 4 bases and J by 3 bases, leaving 11 bases between them. CDR1 and CDR2 (germline): SGHDT, YYEEEE. The CDR3 has 13 residues. CDR3 loop: CASSPRGHYEQYF. Written as DNA, the CDR3 is TGTGCCAGCAGCCCTCGCGGACACTACGAGCAGTACTTC.

The chain uses TRBV27 and TRBJ2-2, with a tentative D call TRBD1 (5 bases). With 0 bases removed from V and 6 bases from J, the gap between germline ends came to 8 bases. The CDR3 consists of 14 residues. The germline V gene has CDR1 MNHEY and CDR2 SMNVEV (reference sequence). The CDR3 nucleotides read TGTGCCAGCAGTTTATCAGGGGCGGCCGGGGAGCTGTTTTTT. This encodes CASSLSGAAGELFF.

V usage is TRBV7-9 and J usage is TRBJ1-2; 7 positions match TRBD1. CDR1 and CDR2 from the germline V gene are SEHNR and FQNEAQ (reference sequence). Trimming cost V 3 bases and J 3 bases; bases outside gene matches: 4. The CDR3 covers 14 residues. CDR3 sequence reads: CASSFQGGDYGYTF. The CDR3 DNA sequence: TGTGCCAGCAGCTTCCAGGGGGGCGACTATGGCTACACCTTC.

V gene TRBV13 combines with J gene TRBJ2-7; D may be TRBD1 (5 bases). Germline V CDR1 and CDR2: PRHDT, FYEKMQ (reference sequence). This CDR3 is 14 amino acids long. V was cut by 5 bases and J by 2 bases, with 13 bases left in between. CDR3 sequence: CASSLQVPTYEQYF. The CDR3 DNA sequence: TGTGCCAGCAGCCTACAGGTCCCCACCTACGAGCAGTACTTC.

The V call is TRBV6-5, the J call TRBJ2-3; 11 bases align to TRBD2. V lost 6 bases, J lost 4 bases, and 6 bases stayed unmatched. The germline V gene encodes CDR1 MNHEY and CDR2 SVGAGI. The CDR3 totals 15 residues. CDR3 DNA sequence: TGTGCCAGCAGCCCACTAGCGGGGGCCTCAGATACGCAGTATTTT. Encoded protein: CASSPLAGASDTQYF.

V and J are TRBV6-6 and TRBJ2-7; TRBD1 matches 10 bases. Germline-derived CDR1 and CDR2 are MNHNY and SVGAGI (reference sequence). V was pared by 2 bases and J by 4 bases, with 5 bases of the junction left unmatched. The CDR3 length is 15 residues. The CDR3 spells CASSYPGTGVYEQYF. The CDR3 DNA reads as TGTGCCAGCAGTTACCCCGGGACAGGGGTTTACGAGCAGTACTTC.

The V and J genes are TRBV4-1 and TRBJ1-5, with D hard to call. The CDR3 totals 17 residues. From germline, CDR1 is MGHRA and CDR2 YSYEKL. V lost 1 base, J lost 0 bases, and 13 bases lay in between. CDR3 amino acids: CASSQGELSYSNQPQHF. The CDR3 DNA sequence: TGCGCCAGCAGCCAAGGAGAATTGAGCTATAGCAATCAGCCCCAGCATTTT.

The rearrangement uses TRBV5-1 and TRBJ2-7; weak D call: TRBD1 (5 bases). The V gene lost 5 bases and the J gene lost 0 bases, with 15 bases spanning the gap. Germline V CDR1 and CDR2: SGHRS, YFSETQ. This CDR3 has 15 residues. The CDR3 spells CASRAGSESSYEQYF. CDR3 DNA sequence: TGCGCCAGCAGGGCAGGGTCGGAAAGCTCCTACGAGCAGTACTTC.

The chain is built from TRBV10-3 and TRBJ2-7; D may be TRBD1 (5 bases). Germline CDR1 ENHRY, CDR2 SYGVKD. V lost 2 bases and J lost 1, with 9 bases in between. CDR3 size: 14 residues. The chain's CDR3 is CAISEPTESYEQYF. CDR3 in DNA: TGTGCCATCAGTGAGCCGACAGAGTCCTACGAGCAGTACTTC.

This clone has a single count. The chain combines TRBV7-9 with TRBJ2-7; 12 nucleotides agree with TRBD2. Trimming at V came to 5 bases and at J to 4 bases, leaving 3 bases not matched to a gene. The V gene's germline CDR1 is SEHNR and CDR2 FQNEAQ (reference sequence). The CDR3 sequence is 14 residues long. DNA of the CDR3: TGTGCCAGCAGCAAGACTAGCGGGGGATACGAGCAGTACTTC. It encodes CASSKTSGGYEQYF.

This chain links TRBV6-1 with TRBJ2-7, with 7 bases aligning to TRBD2. V shed 0 bases and J 6 bases; nucleotides not matched to a gene: 14. The CDR3 totals 17 residues. CDR1 is MNHNS and CDR2 is SASEGT in the germline V gene. The CDR3 sequence is CASSEAGGAGSSREQYF. CDR3 in DNA: TGTGCCAGCAGTGAAGCGGGAGGGGCAGGGAGTTCGCGCGAGCAGTACTTC.

This chain connects TRBV12-5 to TRBJ2-2; a weak D match, TRBD1 (5 bases). The CDR3 loop spans 14 amino acids. The V end was cut by 3 bases, the J end by 6 bases, with 11 bases between. The germline V gene encodes CDR1 LGHNT and CDR2 FRNRAP. This CDR3 is CASGLGDLAGELFF. CDR3 in DNA: TGTGCTAGTGGTTTAGGGGATCTGGCCGGGGAGCTGTTTTTT. The full variable domain, with the rest looked up from reference TRBV12-5 and TRBJ2-2, is DARVTQTPRHKVTEMGQEVTMRCQPILGHNTVFWYRQTMMQGLELLAYFRNRAPLDDSGMPKDRFSAEMPDATLATLKIQPSEPRDSAVYFCASGLGDLAGELFFGEGSRLTVL.

This chain uses TRBV5-1 with TRBJ2-3; D is ambiguous. The CDR3 has 14 amino acids. V was trimmed by 0 bases and J by 2 bases, leaving 7 bases between them. The germline gives CDR1 SGHRS, CDR2 YFSETQ. The DNA for the CDR3 is TGCGCCAGCAGCTTGGTAGCCCTCACAGATACGCAGTATTTT. This gives the protein CASSLVALTDTQYF.

The chain couples TRBV9 to TRBJ2-2; 8 bases agree with TRBD2. This CDR3 has 16 residues. V trimming: 0 bases; J trimming: 2 bases; junction bases outside the gene matches: 3. Germline V CDR1 and CDR2: SGDLS, YYNGEE. The CDR3 sequence: CASSVEAGVNTGELFF. The CDR3, as DNA: TGTGCCAGCAGCGTAGAAGCGGGAGTTAACACCGGGGAGCTGTTTTTT.

This rearrangement joins TRBV2 to TRBJ1-1; 7 bases align to TRBD1. The CDR3 totals 13 residues. V lost 6 bases and J lost 0; bases outside the gene matches: 1. The germline CDR1 and CDR2 sequences are SNHLY and FYNNEI. The CDR3 region is CASRGQVNTEAFF. As DNA, the CDR3 is TGTGCCAGCAGAGGACAGGTGAACACTGAAGCTTTCTTT. The full variable domain, rest sourced from reference TRBV2 and TRBJ1-1, is EPEVTQTPSHQVTQMGQEVILRCVPISNHLYFYWYRQILGQKVEFLVSFYNNEISEKSEIFDDQFSVERPDGSNFTLKIRSTKLEDSAMYFCASRGQVNTEAFFGQGTRLTVV.

The chain recombines TRBV5-1 with TRBJ1-1, with 7 bases identical to TRBD1. Trimming took 5 bases from V and 3 from J; bases not matched to a gene: 10. Germline V gives CDR1 SGHRS, CDR2 YFSETQ. This CDR3 comprises 15 residues. As DNA, the CDR3 is TGCGCCAGCAGGCTCCACGACAGGGCGGACACTGAAGCTTTCTTT. It translates to CASRLHDRADTEAFF.

The chain uses TRBV30 and TRBJ1-1; D ambiguous. CDR1 and CDR2 from the germline V gene are GTSNPN and SVGIG (reference sequence). The CDR3 is made up of 15 amino acids. V was cut by 2 bases and J by 7 bases, with 20 bases left in between. Written as DNA, the CDR3 is TGTGCCTGGAGTCGCGGTGGAGGGCTTGACGGTGAAGCTTTCTTT. Translating it yields CAWSRGGGLDGEAFF.

The chain is built from TRBV7-9 and TRBJ2-5; D is ambiguous. The germline CDR1 and CDR2 sequences are SEHNR and FQNEAQ (reference sequence). The CDR3 is made up of 13 amino acids. V gave up 2 bases and J gave up 1 base, with 5 bases separating them. The CDR3 sequence is CASSLQAQETQYF. As DNA, the CDR3 is TGTGCCAGCAGCTTACAAGCCCAAGAGACCCAGTACTTC.

This clone occurred once. The chain uses TRBV7-6 and TRBJ2-2; D may be TRBD2 (6 bases). CDR3 size: 16 residues. V lost 2 bases to trimming and J lost 1 base, with 11 bases between them. The V gene's germline CDR1 is SGHVS and CDR2 FNYEAQ. This CDR3 is CASSLRSGENTGELFF. The CDR3 coding sequence is TGTGCCAGCAGCTTAAGATCGGGGGAGAACACCGGGGAGCTGTTTTTT.

This clone has a single count. This same CDR3 is encoded by further DNA sequences in the sample. V is TRBV5-1 and J is TRBJ2-5; D unclear. Trimming removed 4 bases from V and 2 bases from J, with 3 bases in between. CDR1 SGHRS and CDR2 YFSETQ come from the germline V gene. The CDR3 totals 11 residues. The CDR3 sequence: CASSLQETQYF. CDR3 in DNA: TGCGCCAGCAGCCTTCAAGAGACCCAGTACTTC. Full variable domain (rest looked up from reference TRBV5-1 and TRBJ2-5): KAGVTQTPRYLIKTRGQQVTLSCSPISGHRSVSWYQQTPGQGLQFLFEYFSETQRNKGNFPGRFSGRQFSNSRSEMNVSTLELGDSALYLCASSLQETQYFGPGTRLLVL.

This clone appeared a few times. The chain is built from TRBV23-1 and TRBJ2-7, with D hard to call. TRBV23-1 is an open reading frame, and its role is uncertain. Trimming stripped 4 bases from V and 6 bases from J, with 4 bases between. This CDR3 region has 10 residues. CDR3: CASSLAEQYF. The DNA for the CDR3 is TGCGCCAGCAGTCTGGCCGAGCAGTACTTC.